A single sample gave rise to the 24 T cell receptor beta chains below, sequenced in a study of long-term antiretroviral therapy in people with HIV. The run of the v3.0 immunoSEQ assay was at survey level. Generated by immunoSEQ multiplex PCR, the TCRdb table keeps only in-frame clones and is missing some. The sample has fewer than 20,000 clones, roughly 73% seen once. Sequences were derived from unsorted PBMCs, sampled at the start of antiretroviral therapy, before treatment. These receptors all stem from a woman in her 40s with HIV.

The V gene is TRBV7-3, the J gene TRBJ2-1, with 10 bases matching TRBD1. The germline CDR1 and CDR2 sequences are SGHTA and FQGTGA. The CDR3 consists of 15 residues. V lost 5 bases and J lost 8; bases outside the gene matches: 9. CDR3 residues: CASSPSGTGDHEQFF. CDR3 bases: TGTGCCAGCAGCCCCTCGGGGACAGGGGATCATGAGCAGTTCTTC.

The chain has TRBV5-6 and TRBJ1-1; no firm D call. The germline gives CDR1 SGHDT, CDR2 YYEEEE. V was trimmed by 3 bases and J by 3 bases, leaving 3 bases between them. The CDR3 length is 11 residues. CDR3 bases: TGTGCCAGCAGCTGGTACACTGAAGCTTTCTTT. Amino acids: CASSWYTEAFF. Full variable domain (rest looked up from reference TRBV5-6 and TRBJ1-1): DAGVTQSPTHLIKTRGQQVTLRCSPKSGHDTVSWYQQALGQGPQFIFQYYEEEERQRGNFPDRFSGHQFPNYSSELNVNALLLGDSALYLCASSWYTEAFFGQGTRLTVV.

The gene calls are TRBV2 and TRBJ1-1; TRBD1 aligns across 9 bases. This CDR3 has 14 amino acids. Per germline, CDR1 SNHLY and CDR2 FYNNEI. With V trimmed by 6 bases and J by 7 bases, 9 bases remained unmatched. The CDR3 DNA reads TGTGCCAGCAGGGAGGGACAGGGAGTTGATGAAGCTTTCTTT. Amino acid sequence: CASREGQGVDEAFF. The complete variable domain, with remaining parts taken from reference TRBV2 and TRBJ1-1, reads EPEVTQTPSHQVTQMGQEVILRCVPISNHLYFYWYRQILGQKVEFLVSFYNNEISEKSEIFDDQFSVERPDGSNFTLKIRSTKLEDSAMYFCASREGQGVDEAFFGQGTRLTVV.

The V and J genes are TRBV7-9 and TRBJ2-1; 7 nucleotides line up with TRBD2. Germline V gives CDR1 SEHNR, CDR2 FQNEAQ (reference sequence). This CDR3 comprises 16 residues. V dropped 6 bases and J dropped 2; count of bases not matched to a gene: 10. This chain's CDR3 is CASSPVRAGAYNEQFF. CDR3 nucleotide sequence: TGTGCCAGCAGTCCCGTTAGGGCGGGGGCCTACAATGAGCAGTTCTTC.

The V and J genes are TRBV27 and TRBJ1-1, with a weak D call TRBD1 (6 bases). CDR1 MNHEY and CDR2 SMNVEV come from the germline V gene (reference sequence). Trimming left V 4 bases short and J 2 bases short, with 11 bases between. CDR3 length equals 14 residues. The CDR3: CASSWGGRNTEAFF. As DNA, the CDR3 is TGTGCCAGCAGTTGGGGGGGCCGAAACACTGAAGCTTTCTTT.

Only a few counts were recorded for this clone. This chain links TRBV27 with TRBJ2-2; no definite D call. Trimming removed 4 bases from V and 3 bases from J, with 12 bases in between. Germline values: CDR1 MNHEY, CDR2 SMNVEV (reference sequence). This CDR3 is built from 15 residues. This CDR3 is CASSYWGLDTGELFF. CDR3 DNA: TGTGCCAGCAGTTATTGGGGTTTAGACACCGGGGAGCTGTTTTTT.

CDR3 coding DNA: TGTGCCAGCAGCAAAGGAGGACAGACTCATTATAGCAATCAGCCCCAGCATTTT. Residues: CASSKGGQTHYSNQPQHF. The chain couples TRBV21-1 to TRBJ1-5; the table's D call TRBD1 went unverified against the DNA. TRBV21-1 has pseudogene status. The CDR3 spans 18 residues.

Written as DNA, the CDR3 is TGTGCCAGCAGCTTGGCTCTTACAAATTCACCCCTCCACTTT. It is translated as CASSLALTNSPLHF. The chain joins TRBV2 to TRBJ1-6; D ambiguous. Germline-derived CDR1 and CDR2 are SNHLY and FYNNEI. The ends were cut back, 6 bases at V and 7 bases at J, with 13 bases in the middle. The CDR3 totals 14 residues. Looking up the rest from reference TRBV2 and TRBJ1-6 gives the full variable domain: EPEVTQTPSHQVTQMGQEVILRCVPISNHLYFYWYRQILGQKVEFLVSFYNNEISEKSEIFDDQFSVERPDGSNFTLKIRSTKLEDSAMYFCASSLALTNSPLHFGNGTRLTVT.

This clone was detected only a few times. This sequence joins TRBV5-4 and TRBJ2-2; 11 nucleotides match TRBD2. Germline V gives CDR1 SGHNT, CDR2 YYREEE (reference sequence). With 1 base clipped from V and 7 bases from J, the junction kept 3 bases outside the gene matches. This CDR3 is built from 15 residues. As DNA, the CDR3 is TGTGCCAGCAGCTTGCCAACTAGCGGGGGCGGGGAGCTGTTTTTT. As protein: CASSLPTSGGGELFF.

The chain joins TRBV30 to TRBJ2-2; the match to TRBD2 covers 16 bases. This CDR3 comprises 17 residues. The germline CDR1 and CDR2 sequences are GTSNPN and SVGIG (reference sequence). V shed 3 bases, J shed 7 bases, and the junction held 8 bases outside the gene matches. CDR3 bases: TGTGCCTGGAGACAGGGACTAGCGGGGGGGCGAAGCGGGGAGCTGTTTTTT. This sequence encodes CAWRQGLAGGRSGELFF.

The chain combines TRBV28 with TRBJ2-7; 7 bases are a match to TRBD2. The CDR3 covers 14 residues. CDR1 MDHEN and CDR2 SYDVKM come from the germline V gene. With V trimmed by 4 bases and J by 4 bases, 7 bases remained unmatched. For the CDR3, the DNA is TGTGCCAGCAGTTGGGGGGGTTATACATACGAGCAGTACTTC. It specifies CASSWGGYTYEQYF.

CDR3 bases: TGTGCCAGCAGCTCCGACAGGGTTGCAAATGAGCAGTTCTTC. Protein product: CASSSDRVANEQFF. J is TRBJ2-1 and V is TRBV11-2, with TRBD1 matching 7 bases. V was pared by 4 bases and J by 7 bases, with 7 bases of the junction left unmatched. CDR3 size: 14 residues. The germline V gene has CDR1 SGHAT and CDR2 FQNNGV.

This clone showed up just a few times. CDR3: CASSSQQGRQFF. The DNA for the CDR3 is TGTGCCAGCAGCTCCCAACAGGGGAGGCAGTTCTTC. J is TRBJ2-1 and V is TRBV7-3; 7 bases line up with TRBD1. The CDR3 has 12 amino acids. V shed 4 bases, J shed 12 bases, and the junction held 6 bases outside the gene matches. Looked up from germline, CDR1 is SGHTA and CDR2 is FQGTGA.

This rearrangement joins TRBV5-1 to TRBJ2-1; TRBD2 might be the D (7 bases). CDR1 and CDR2 (germline): SGHRS, YFSETQ. The CDR3 length is 15 residues. Trimming pared 4 bases from V and 9 bases from J, leaving 20 bases between. The CDR3 reads CASSLLGGLGGEQFF. DNA of the CDR3: TGCGCCAGCAGCCTCTTGGGGGGGCTCGGTGGTGAGCAGTTCTTC. Variable domain in full (rest from reference TRBV5-1 and TRBJ2-1): KAGVTQTPRYLIKTRGQQVTLSCSPISGHRSVSWYQQTPGQGLQFLFEYFSETQRNKGNFPGRFSGRQFSNSRSEMNVSTLELGDSALYLCASSLLGGLGGEQFFGPGTRLTVL.

This clone came up a few times. The V gene is TRBV2, the J gene TRBJ2-7; a possible D gene is TRBD1 (6 bases). The CDR3 has 14 amino acids. The germline V gene has CDR1 SNHLY and CDR2 FYNNEI. V gave up 11 bases and J gave up 0 bases, with 17 bases separating them. The CDR3, as DNA: TGTGCCTCTGAGCGGACAGCCGTCTCCTACGAGCAGTACTTC. It is translated as CASERTAVSYEQYF.

V is TRBV7-9 and J is TRBJ2-5; D call uncertain. This CDR3 comprises 15 residues. Germline V gene sequence: CDR1 SEHNR, CDR2 FQNEAQ (reference sequence). V was trimmed by 5 bases and J by 3 bases, leaving 16 bases between them. The chain's CDR3 is CASSISDADEETQYF. CDR3 sequence (DNA): TGTGCCAGCAGCATCAGCGACGCCGACGAAGAGACCCAGTACTTC.

The chain is built from TRBV6-5 and TRBJ2-3; no clear D gene. Germline-derived CDR1 and CDR2 are MNHEY and SVGAGI. Trimming shortened V by 5 bases and J by 2 bases, and 8 bases separated the two germline ends. This CDR3 is 13 amino acids long. The CDR3 loop reads CASSVGITDTQYF. The CDR3 nucleotides are TGTGCCAGCAGTGTGGGGATCACAGATACGCAGTATTTT.

This clone was found a few times. The chain is built from TRBV6-1 and TRBJ1-1, with a tentative D call TRBD1 (5 bases). The CDR3 consists of 16 residues. Trimming took 2 bases from V and 5 from J, leaving 18 bases between them. CDR1 is MNHNS and CDR2 is SASEGT in the germline V gene. The CDR3 coding sequence is TGTGCCAGCAGTGAAAGGGGCGCAGGGTCGAGAACTGAAGCTTTCTTT. Translated: CASSERGAGSRTEAFF.

The J gene is TRBJ1-1, the V gene TRBV30; D is unclear. Germline V lookup: CDR1 GTSNPN, CDR2 SVGIG (reference sequence). Trimming shortened V by 1 base and J by 1 base, and 4 bases separated the two germline ends. The CDR3 contains 12 residues. The CDR3 bases are TGTGCCTGGAGTGCAGGGAACACTGAAGCTTTCTTT. It encodes CAWSAGNTEAFF.

The V gene is TRBV10-3, the J gene TRBJ2-5; D might be TRBD2 (5 bases). V was shortened by 4 bases and J by 7 bases, with 10 bases between the two germline ends. Germline lookup yields CDR1 ENHRY and CDR2 SYGVKD. The CDR3 loop spans 12 amino acids. This CDR3 is CAISAGLGTQYF. The CDR3 DNA reads as TGTGCCATCAGTGCGGGGTTGGGGACCCAGTACTTC.

The CDR3 DNA sequence: TGTGCCAGTAGTATTTGGGGGGCAGGCACCGGGGAGCTGTTTTTT. This codes for CASSIWGAGTGELFF. The chain employs TRBV19 and TRBJ2-2; the D gene could be TRBD1 or TRBD2 (6 bases each). CDR3 size: 15 residues. V was pared by 3 bases and J by 4 bases, with 12 bases between. Germline CDR1 LNHDA, CDR2 SQIVND (reference sequence).

The chain is built from TRBV7-2 and TRBJ2-7; 10 bases line up with TRBD2. The CDR3 totals 15 residues. Trimming took 0 bases from V and 5 from J; bases not matched to a gene: 4. Germline lookup yields CDR1 SGHTA and CDR2 FQGNSA. CDR3: CASSLASGGWNEQYF. The CDR3 DNA reads as TGTGCCAGCAGCTTAGCTAGCGGGGGGTGGAACGAGCAGTACTTC.

The rearrangement joins TRBV29-1 to TRBJ2-7; D gene uncertain. The CDR3 runs to 11 residues. Trimming took off 5 bases at V and 2 bases at J, with 7 bases between the two ends. Germline assignment: CDR1 SQVTM and CDR2 ANQGSEA. CDR3: CSVQVAYEQYF. CDR3 nucleotides: TGCAGCGTTCAAGTCGCCTACGAGCAGTACTTC.

The chain joins TRBV14 to TRBJ1-3; D remains unclear. CDR1 and CDR2 (germline): SGHDN, FVKESK. The V end was cut by 1 base, the J end by 0 bases, with 7 bases between. This CDR3 spans 15 amino acids. The CDR3 spells CASSQVGISGNTIYF. The CDR3 bases are TGTGCCAGCAGCCAAGTCGGGATCTCTGGAAACACCATATATTTT.